A selection of T cell receptor beta chains follows, all from one sample in a study of blood T cells in healthy people across ages. TCRdb independently ran MiXCR on the 5' RACE reads; one entry per CDR3 protein. Among 850,000 to 1,000,000 distinct CDR3 sequences listed, about 48% were seen once. Sequencing was done on a sample of blood. The receptors derive from a young man in good health. Both conserved end residues are trimmed from each CDR3. Fields, in order: CDR3 length, V gene, J gene, CDR3 protein.

10	TRBV20-1	TRBJ1-1	SAREQDTEAF
12	TRBV25-1	TRBJ2-5	ASSVPAGTPFQY
12	TRBV20-1	TRBJ2-7	REQFRTERREQY
10	TRBV14	TRBJ1-4	ASSQEVGQLF
12	TRBV28	TRBJ2-1	ASSFRDSDNEQF
14	TRBV6-5	TRBJ2-5	ASSYGGGEYQETQY
13	TRBV4-2	TRBJ2-7	ASSQEAGGDYEQY
10	TRBV6-5	TRBJ2-5	TSSSSGETQY
10	TRBV4-1	TRBJ1-1	ASSFSKNEAF
14	TRBV9	TRBJ2-1	ASSVAWDPNHNEQF
10	TRBV29-1	TRBJ1-5	SVAKGDQPQH
14	TRBV20-1	TRBJ2-3	SASTDSGGVTDTQY
12	TRBV2	TRBJ1-3	ASSEQTTGNTIY
13	TRBV18	TRBJ1-1	ASSPPNRPGTEAF
13	TRBV5-5	TRBJ2-7	ASSLLDRDLNEQY
18	TRBV14	TRBJ2-2	ASSLRQGTSGGLNTGELF
16	TRBV4-1	TRBJ2-1	ASSQGEGPGTGDNEQF
13	TRBV5-6	-	ASSVGQSVRYEQY
12	TRBV20-1	TRBJ2-3	SAPQGFSTDTQY
9	TRBV30	TRBJ2-4	AWGAKNIQY
12	TRBV20-1	TRBJ1-1	GARVGDQNTEAF
10	TRBV2	TRBJ1-4	ASSDRKEKLF
12	TRBV4-1	TRBJ2-7	ASSQDEGAYEQY
13	TRBV7-8	TRBJ2-3	ASSQAAAYTDTQY
17	TRBV7-2	TRBJ2-4	ASSLGGTSGGAFGNIQY
12	TRBV11-3	TRBJ2-1	ASRTGGGDNEQF
11	TRBV14	TRBJ2-7	ASISGRSYEQY
11	TRBV4-1	TRBJ1-1	ASSATAGPEAF
11	TRBV12-3/TRBV12-4	TRBJ2-1	ASKRPDTNEQF
13	TRBV7-2	TRBJ2-3	ASSGRASYTDTQY
13	TRBV29-1	TRBJ1-1	SVEGLDGRDTEAF
16	TRBV6-2/TRBV6-3	TRBJ2-5	ASSYSGTGSEVSYGQY
11	TRBV6-5	TRBJ1-1	ASSYFLGLGAF
11	TRBV20-1	TRBJ2-3	SAGRDSTDTQY
12	TRBV27	TRBJ1-4	ASSLGQRDEKLF
14	TRBV9	TRBJ2-1	ASSVTAGGRYNEQF
13	TRBV11-2	TRBJ2-1	ASSLDPAGGGEQF
15	TRBV4-1	TRBJ2-2	ASSQAPAGYNTGELF
13	TRBV5-1	TRBJ2-3	ASKGGRGRTDTQY
13	TRBV18	TRBJ1-4	ASSPFDKDDEKLF
11	TRBV10-3	TRBJ2-7	ATRDTLLYEQY
11	TRBV20-1	TRBJ2-7	SARDKDYSEQY
12	TRBV2	TRBJ1-1	ASTPEAGNTEAF
12	TRBV11-3	TRBJ2-1	ASSLGNFYNEQF
14	TRBV5-1	TRBJ2-3	ASSLADPAASIVWY
15	TRBV5-1	TRBJ2-7	ASRSKPGLLTPYEQY
11	TRBV29-1	TRBJ1-5	SVVRIRYQPQH
16	TRBV6-1	TRBJ2-7	ASSGQGELSRNSYEQY
11	TRBV28	TRBJ2-7	ASTGPEAYEQY
9	TRBV6-6	TRBJ2-1	ASSFGDEQF